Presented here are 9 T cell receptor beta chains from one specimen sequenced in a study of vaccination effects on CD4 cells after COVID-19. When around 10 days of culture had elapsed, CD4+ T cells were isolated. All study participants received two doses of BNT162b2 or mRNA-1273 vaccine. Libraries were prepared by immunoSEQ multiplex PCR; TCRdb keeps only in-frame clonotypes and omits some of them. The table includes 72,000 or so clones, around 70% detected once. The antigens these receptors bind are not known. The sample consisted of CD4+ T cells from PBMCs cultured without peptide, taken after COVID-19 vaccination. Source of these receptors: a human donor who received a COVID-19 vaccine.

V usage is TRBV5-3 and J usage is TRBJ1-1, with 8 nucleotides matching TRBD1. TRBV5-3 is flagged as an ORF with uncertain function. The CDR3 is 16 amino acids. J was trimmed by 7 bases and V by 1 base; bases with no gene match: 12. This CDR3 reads CARSLTPIGQGVEAFF. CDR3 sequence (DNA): TGTGCCAGAAGCTTGACCCCGATCGGACAGGGCGTTGAAGCTTTCTTT.

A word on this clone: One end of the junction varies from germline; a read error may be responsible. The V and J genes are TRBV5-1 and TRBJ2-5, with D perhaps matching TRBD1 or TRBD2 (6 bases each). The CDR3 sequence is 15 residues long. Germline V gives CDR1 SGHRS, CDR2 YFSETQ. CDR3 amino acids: CASSLGGLFQETQYF. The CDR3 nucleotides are TGCGCCAGCAGTTTGGGGGGCCTATTCCAAGAGACCCAGTACTTC.

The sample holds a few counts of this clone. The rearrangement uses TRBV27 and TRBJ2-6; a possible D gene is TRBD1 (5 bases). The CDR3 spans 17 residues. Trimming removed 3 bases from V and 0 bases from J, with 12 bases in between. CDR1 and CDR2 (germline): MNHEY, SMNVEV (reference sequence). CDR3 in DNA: TGTGCCAGCAGTTTCCGGACAATCCGCTCTGGGGCCAACGTCCTGACTTTC. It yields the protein CASSFRTIRSGANVLTF. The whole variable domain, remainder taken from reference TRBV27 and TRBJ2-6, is EAQVTQNPRYLITVTGKKLTVTCSQNMNHEYMSWYRQDPGLGLRQIYYSMNVEVTDKGDVPEGYKVSRKEKRNFPLILESPSPNQTSLYFCASSFRTIRSGANVLTFGAGSRLTVL.

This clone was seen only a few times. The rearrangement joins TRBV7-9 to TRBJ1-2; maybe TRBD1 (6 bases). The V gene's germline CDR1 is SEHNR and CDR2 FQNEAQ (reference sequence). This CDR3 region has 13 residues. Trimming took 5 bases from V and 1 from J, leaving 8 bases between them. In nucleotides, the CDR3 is TGTGCCAGCAGCCCAGGGGATAACTATGGCTACACCTTC. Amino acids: CASSPGDNYGYTF.

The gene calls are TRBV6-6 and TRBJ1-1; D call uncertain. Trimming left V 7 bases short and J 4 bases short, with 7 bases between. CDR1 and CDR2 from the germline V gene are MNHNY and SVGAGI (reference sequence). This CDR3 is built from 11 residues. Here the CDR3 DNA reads TGTGCCAGCATGGGGAGCACTGAAGCTTTCTTT. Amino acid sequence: CASMGSTEAFF.

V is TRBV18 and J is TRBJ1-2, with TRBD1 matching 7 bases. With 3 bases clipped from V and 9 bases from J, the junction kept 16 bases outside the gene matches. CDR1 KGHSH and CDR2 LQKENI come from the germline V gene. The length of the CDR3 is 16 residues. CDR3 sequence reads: CASSPQKGQPQRSYTF. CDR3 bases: TGTGCCAGCTCACCCCAGAAGGGACAGCCCCAAAGGAGCTACACCTTC. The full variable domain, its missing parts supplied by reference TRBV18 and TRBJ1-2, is NAGVMQNPRHLVRRRGQEARLRCSPMKGHSHVYWYRQLPEEGLKFMVYLQKENIIDESGMPKERFSAEFPKEGPSILRIQQVVRGDSAAYFCASSPQKGQPQRSYTFGSGTRLTVV.

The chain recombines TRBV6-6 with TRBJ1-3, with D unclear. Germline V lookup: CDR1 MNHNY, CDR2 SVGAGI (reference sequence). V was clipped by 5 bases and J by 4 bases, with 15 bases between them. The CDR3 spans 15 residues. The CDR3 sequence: CASSAQYPPGNTIYF. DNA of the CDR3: TGTGCCAGCAGTGCTCAATACCCCCCCGGAAACACCATATATTTT.

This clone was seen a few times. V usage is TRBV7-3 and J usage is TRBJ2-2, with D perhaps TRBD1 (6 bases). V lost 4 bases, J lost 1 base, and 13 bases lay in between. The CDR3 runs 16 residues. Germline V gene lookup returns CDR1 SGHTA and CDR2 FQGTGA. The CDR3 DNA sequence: TGTGCCAGCAGCTCGTATCCGGGACAGAACACCGGGGAGCTGTTTTTT. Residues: CASSSYPGQNTGELFF.

In nucleotides, the CDR3 is TGTGCCAGCAGGAAGGGCGGGACGGCTAATTCACCCCTCCACTTT. The encoded protein is CASRKGGTANSPLHF. The chain links TRBV6-5 to TRBJ1-6; D might be TRBD1 (5 bases). Germline V gene sequence: CDR1 MNHEY, CDR2 SVGAGI. CDR3 length: 15 amino acids. The ends were cut back, 6 bases at V and 6 bases at J, with 15 bases in the middle.